A selection of T cell receptor beta chains follows, all from one sample in a study of blood T cell repertoires in COVID-19. Measured with immunoSEQ multiplex PCR; TCRdb has only the in-frame clones, and not every one. Of just over 350,000 clones listed, over 75% were seen once; the top ten hold 2.5% to 3%. The sample taken for sequencing was PBMCs or T cells enriched from blood (not recorded which). These receptor sequences come from a woman aged 25 to 39 who had recovered from COVID-19. The CDR3 runs from the conserved cysteine through the conserved F or W. D genes are given only for firm matches. Clone size appears in some rows only: once, few, many, or a class for an expanded clone.

clone_size | j_call | d_call | v_call | cdr3_aa | cdr3_nt
once | TRBJ2-3 | NA | TRBV5-1 | CASSLSSAASTDTQYF | TGCGCCAGCAGTCTGTCCAGCGCAGCTAGCACAGATACGCAGTATTTT
NA | TRBJ1-1 | TRBD1 | TRBV5-8 | CASSFRDREMNTEAFF | TGTGCCAGCAGCTTCCGGGACAGGGAGATGAACACTGAAGCTTTCTTT
NA | TRBJ2-7 | TRBD1 | TRBV7-2 | CASSLGTGYEQYF | TGTGCCAGCAGCTTAGGGACAGGGTACGAGCAGTACTTC
NA | TRBJ2-1 | TRBD2 | TRBV5-3 | CGVLGLAGGRPGGEQFF | TGCGGCGTATTGGGACTAGCGGGAGGAAGACCGGGAGGTGAGCAGTTCTTC
NA | TRBJ1-2 | TRBD1 | TRBV27 | CASSRTGVFGYTF | TGTGCCAGCAGCCGGACAGGCGTCTTTGGCTACACCTTC
NA | TRBJ2-3 | NA | TRBV6-6 | CASSAQGRSADTQYF | TGTGCCAGCAGTGCACAGGGAAGGTCCGCAGATACGCAGTATTTT
NA | TRBJ1-1 | NA | TRBV3-1/TRBV3-2 | CASSQAGAGAFF | TGTGCCAGCAGCCAAGCAGGGGCGGGTGCTTTCTTT
NA | TRBJ2-3 | NA | TRBV10-3 | CAIGSDTQYF | TGTGCCATCGGGAGCGATACGCAGTATTTT
NA | TRBJ2-5 | NA | TRBV4-1 | CASSQEIDRGETQYF | TGCGCCAGCAGCCAAGAGATAGACAGAGGAGAGACCCAGTACTTC
NA | TRBJ1-5 | TRBD1 | TRBV7-2 | CASSADRNQPQHF | TGTGCCAGCAGCGCGGACAGGAATCAGCCCCAGCATTTT
NA | TRBJ1-1 | NA | TRBV9 | CASSVVWNTEAFF | TGTGCCAGCAGCGTAGTATGGAACACTGAAGCTTTCTTT
NA | TRBJ2-7 | NA | TRBV6-1 | CASSEGGAYEQYF | TGTGCCAGCAGTGAAGGGGGGGCCTACGAGCAGTACTTC
NA | TRBJ2-7 | TRBD2 | TRBV11-3 | CASSSGGESRYEQYF | TGTGCCAGCAGCTCTGGGGGGGAGAGCAGGTACGAGCAGTACTTC
NA | TRBJ2-5 | TRBD1 | TRBV29-1 | CSVRPAPLTGGAETQYF | TGCAGCGTTAGGCCCGCTCCTTTGACAGGGGGTGCAGAGACCCAGTACTTC
NA | TRBJ2-1 | TRBD2 | TRBV7-9 | CASSTRLAASYNEQFF | TGTGCCAGCAGCACCCGACTAGCGGCTTCCTACAATGAGCAGTTCTTC
once | TRBJ2-7 | NA | TRBV15 | CATSRASSYEQYF | TGTGCCACCAGCAGAGCCTCTTCCTACGAGCAGTACTTC
NA | TRBJ1-1 | NA | TRBV18 | CASSPTVGNTEAFF | TGTGCCAGCTCACCGACAGTCGGGAACACTGAAGCTTTCTTT
NA | TRBJ1-1 | TRBD1 | TRBV3-1/TRBV3-2 | CASSHQGGAFF | TGTGCCAGCAGCCACCAGGGGGGAGCTTTCTTT
NA | TRBJ2-2 | TRBD1 | TRBV7-8 | CASTPGGTGGSGELFF | TGTGCCAGCACCCCGGGGGGTACAGGGGGCTCCGGGGAGCTGTTTTTT